The source of this T cell receptor (beta chain) is a study of cytomegalovirus exposure and HLA in healthy donors (dated by TCRdb to about 2017). At the level of the whole study: An earlier analysis of a few hundred of the donors reported 250 to 300 Gb of sequence data and around 110 million unique TCR beta sequences obtained from roughly 180 million T cells. About 280 gigabases of sequencing data and approximately 93 million unique TCR sequences were included in an early release covering about 700 HLA-typed donors. Of the approximately 400 genotyped donors, approximately 82% fell in the genetic ancestry cluster associated with self-reported Caucasian donors. The aim of the study was to test whether cataloging public T cell receptors could identify signatures of past pathogen exposure. The T cell repertoires of 550 to 850 subjects were profiled by immunosequencing and related to cytomegalovirus serostatus. A separate validation cohort of some 130 different subjects was used in addition to the roughly 640-subject first cohort. High-throughput TCR immunosequencing, statistical association of individual TCRs with disease status, and machine learning were combined to predict cytomegalovirus infection status. A later analysis re-examined previously published TCR beta repertoires from more than 600 donors and added high-resolution HLA genotyping to investigate patterns of TCR occurrence. Rather than drawing on any new phenotypic data, the later analysis identified candidate immune exposures from TCR beta sequences and the way those sequences occurred across donors. In an earlier analysis of 500 to 650 of the donors, high-throughput TCR beta sequencing was used to judge whether each TCR beta V gene segment behaved as functional or pseudogenic. Donor age, sex, ethnicity and CMV serostatus were collected together with the repertoire data. In a later genetic analysis, genome-wide SNP genotypes for about 55% of the 666 donors were used, and that subset was treated as a discovery cohort. All discovery cohort repertoires had been generated on a single sequencing platform. Both class I and class II loci were covered by HLA typing, at four-digit resolution. The number of typed donors differed by locus: roughly 629-640 for A, B, C, DRB1 and DQB1; some 500 for DQA1; about 600 for DPA1; and roughly 450 for DPB1. Roughly 5 DR-DQ haplotypes were treated as single units for association and clustering because of strong linkage in the cohort. Among under 450 genotyped donors of the cohort, an average of around 240,000 unique TCR beta nucleotide sequences were sequenced per donor, around 20% of them non-productive.

The cohort consisted of some 730 healthy bone marrow donors. At the time of sampling, all cohort members were nominally healthy, though unrecorded immune exposures were likely present. The donor was CMV seropositive and belonged to the group of about 290 seropositive cohort members. Every donor gave a peripheral blood sample, and the peripheral blood mononuclear cells from that sample were used for TCR beta sequencing. Genomic DNA extraction from the blood cell samples was performed with the Qiagen DNeasy Blood Extraction Kit. Overall study results and their limits: Some IMGT-functional V segments, including TRBV6-2 and TRBV6-3, could not be told apart with the 87-base-pair reads, so those segments were excluded. Specific HLA alleles were associated with about 17,000 TCR beta sequences at a false discovery rate of 0.05 in a later analysis. The study gave a list of about 150 TCR beta chains associated with cytomegalovirus. In vitro tests confirmed that a few of the cytomegalovirus-associated TCR beta chains recognize cytomegalovirus antigens. A later genetic analysis associated a missense DCLRE1C variant with V-gene and J-gene trimming of TCR beta chains, and an independent cohort replicated the association. The authors suggested that the approach could potentially be extended to other disease states and immunological phenotypes. Seventeen rarely observed V segments, including chromosome 9 orphons, were excluded from the earlier analysis of about 500 of the donors because counts were too low. Sequencing depth was assumed to be roughly uniform across donors in the presence/absence analyses, though that assumption may not hold. In this cohort, only TCR beta chains were sequenced, and detectable features were limited by the absence of alpha or paired-chain data. A later genetic analysis reported fewer N-insertions in productive TCRs among donors in an Asian-associated ancestry cluster than the roughly 700-donor mean. When HLA alleles, especially DR and DQ, strongly co-occurred, TCR associations were difficult to assign to individual alleles. A group of highly shared sequence variants was considered likely to be a technical artifact of the sequencing pipeline. A later analysis found that TCR association rates varied across HLA loci, with DRB1 alleles showing the most associated TCRs and HLA-C alleles the fewest. Correlated functional status among segregating V segments might be attributable to linkage disequilibrium, but an unknown experimental factor could not be ruled out. In an earlier analysis of about 600 of the donors, most TCR beta V segments appeared in productive rearrangements about 87% or about 30% of the time, broadly matching IMGT annotations. In a later analysis, HLA-associated TCR beta chains showed more clonal expansion and lower generation probabilities than non-associated chains that were equally common. In both the original and validation cohorts, the classifier was reported to diagnose cytomegalovirus status with high specificity and sensitivity. A further reported finding was that TCR beta sequences accurately predicted the HLA-A and HLA-B alleles for most subjects in the first cohort. For the cohort, immune exposure information was limited to CMV serostatus. In a later analysis, several top co-occurrence clusters were reported to appear linked to parvovirus B19, influenza, CMV and Epstein-Barr virus. In a later analysis, most CMV-associated TCR beta chains were found to appear HLA-restricted, with HLA associations seemingly driven largely by CMV exposure. Most TCR sequences were seen in very few donors, while some public TCRs were found in many individuals. Because HLA typing was missing for some donors at each locus, association tests included only the typed subset.

Details on this clone: No cognate antigen has been identified for it. The record has no base qualities; no much larger clone is one base away.

Preparation of the library involved the immunoSEQ multiplex PCR assay. A mixture of 60 forward primers for TCR Vbeta segments and 13 reverse primers for TCR Jbeta segments was used in the multiplex PCR. The CDR3 region of rearranged TCR beta genes was amplified from genomic DNA by a multiplex PCR assay. On the Illumina HiSeq System, the amplified TCR beta libraries were sequenced as 87-base-pair reads. From the authors' description of their analysis: Across the 500 to 750 repertoires, a later analysis counted 75 million to 90 million unique TCR beta chains, around 11 million of which were shared by at least two donors. To remove PCR and sequencing errors, raw reads were error-corrected and collapsed into unique sequences using a nearest-neighbor algorithm that merged closely related sequences. CDR3 sequences were aligned to IMGT reference sequences to assign V, D and J gene segments. For a sequence to be retained, a match of at least six nucleotides to both a V gene segment and a J gene segment was required. Rearrangements were called productive when the CDR3 lacked stop codons and stayed in frame with V and J; all others were non-productive. CDR3 was defined according to IMGT convention as the region running from the second conserved V-encoded cysteine to the conserved J-encoded phenylalanine. In an earlier analysis of more than 550 of the donors, sequences lacking an unambiguous match to a single V gene segment were excluded. In an earlier analysis of approximately 590 of the donors, a V segment was called functional when productive rearrangements were above 56.7%, and segregating when the standard deviation between donors exceeded 5%. A statistical classification framework was developed to diagnose cytomegalovirus status using the catalog of TCR beta chain sequences. A later analysis assigned V and J genes by comparing TCR nucleotide sequences with IMGT/GENE-DB human TR gene sequences. In a later analysis, CDR3 sequences and most-parsimonious VDJ recombination scenarios were assigned using the TCRdist pipeline. In a later analysis, every TCR beta chain was defined by the combination of its CDR3 amino acid sequence and its V-gene family, and reads without a unique V-gene family were dropped. A later analysis removed 550 to 700 highly shared, low-generation-probability nucleotide sequences to deal with suspected cross-contamination and a sequencing artifact. In a later analysis, a clonal expansion index was calculated for each public chain from normalized within-repertoire ranks of inferred template counts. Generation probabilities in a later analysis came from a VDJ recombination model fitted to out-of-frame rearrangements, and those results were checked against IGoR. In a later analysis, hypergeometric tests were used to score TCR-TCR, TCR-HLA and TCR-CMV co-occurrence, with a repertoire-size bias correction applied to TCR pairs. To estimate false discovery rates, a later analysis permuted the HLA or CMV assignments 20 times. In a later analysis, co-occurring TCRs were grouped using DBSCAN, with TCRdist sequence similarity added in when clustering inside HLA-allele-positive subsets. Repertoires with fewer than 30,000 or more than 120,000 public chains were left out of co-occurrence clustering, as were five repertoires with anomalous nucleotide sharing. The table was pulled from immuneACCESS by TCRdb, which kept in-frame rearrangements only. Such tables lose some clones; where checked, under half of the loss comes from unresolved V genes, and the rest has no known cause. V and J calls and clone size are as listed in that table; D and trimming were resolved from the DNA. This sample holds about 150,000 clones; 78% were observed only once. The leading ten clones occupy around 7% of the sample.

Taken from cysteine to phenylalanine, the CDR3 has 13 residues. The read is trimmed to its CDR3 DNA, 39 bases read in frame from base 1. The V end loses 3 bases and the J end loses 9 bases, and a stretch of 10 bases separates them. Sequenced sample: PBMCs. This TCR was recovered from a woman aged 40 to 50 in good health and CMV-seropositive. Recombination joined TRBV5-3 with TRBJ1-6; the D gene assignment is ambiguous. TRBV5-3 has ORF status, its function being uncertain. The sequence in DNA is TGTGCCAGAAGCTCGGGTAAATGTTCACCCCTCCACTTT. It encodes CARSSGKCSPLHF.